A single sample gave rise to the 10 T cell receptor beta chains below, sequenced in a study of blood T cell repertoires in COVID-19. Profiling relied on immunoSEQ multiplex PCR, and the TCRdb table lists in-frame clones only, not all of them. The table shows 300,000 or so clones, with 80% to 95% occurring only once. Sequenced: peripheral blood. The receptor source for this set is a woman between 25 and 40 years old with COVID-19, enrolled during active disease.

The rearrangement links TRBV11-2 to TRBJ2-3; TRBD1 is a possible D gene (6 bases). The germline V gene has CDR1 SGHAT and CDR2 FQNNGV. This CDR3 is 15 amino acids long. Trimming removed 1 base from V and 2 bases from J, with 10 bases in between. The CDR3 DNA sequence: TGTGCCAGCAGCTTAGGCACAGGGAACACAGATACGCAGTATTTT. Translated, it gives CASSLGTGNTDTQYF.

The chain uses TRBV9 and TRBJ2-1; 9 bases align to TRBD2. CDR1 is SGDLS, CDR2 YYNGEE, per germline. The V gene end was trimmed by 3 bases and the J gene end by 0 bases; junction bases not matched to a gene: 1. This CDR3 spans 15 amino acids. The DNA for the CDR3 is TGTGCCAGCAGCGCTAGCGGGATCTCCTACAATGAGCAGTTCTTC. Translation: CASSASGISYNEQFF.

J is TRBJ2-3 and V is TRBV11-2; TRBD2 matches at 10 bases. The CDR3 is 16 residues long. The ends lost 0 bases at V and 4 bases at J; junction bases unmatched: 4. Germline CDR1 reads SGHAT; CDR2 reads FQNNGV. The CDR3 region has the DNA TGTGCCAGCAGCTTAGAAGGGACTAGCGTCGCAGATACGCAGTATTTT. It yields the protein CASSLEGTSVADTQYF.

Only one count was recorded for this clone. One junction end disagrees with the germline gene, perhaps due to a read error. The chain uses TRBV27 and TRBJ2-2, with TRBD1 matching 7 bases. CDR1 is MNHEY, CDR2 SMNVEV, per germline (reference sequence). The CDR3 is 12 amino acids. The CDR3 DNA is TGTGCCAGCAGTTCCCCCCCAGGGGGGCTGTTTTTT. Translating gives CASSSPPGGLFF.

The chain links TRBV7-2 to TRBJ2-7; TRBD2 might be the D (6 bases). Trimming left V 5 bases short and J 2 bases short, with 16 bases between. CDR1 SGHTA and CDR2 FQGNSA come from the germline V gene. The CDR3 is 15 amino acids. CDR3 residues: CASSISSDIPYEQYF. In DNA form, the CDR3 reads TGTGCCAGCAGCATCTCTAGCGATATCCCCTACGAGCAGTACTTC.

This chain links TRBV19 with TRBJ1-5; 7 bases fit TRBD1. This CDR3 is 15 amino acids long. V lost 7 bases and J lost 4; bases outside the gene matches: 10. CDR1 is LNHDA and CDR2 is SQIVND in the germline V gene (reference sequence). The CDR3, as DNA: TGTGCCAGTACAACGACAGGGTTGGGGAATCAGCCCCAGCATTTT. It yields the protein CASTTTGLGNQPQHF.

This clone was counted between two and nine times. The rearrangement links TRBV12-3 or TRBV12-4 to TRBJ1-1; possible D gene TRBD1, 6 bases. Trimming shortened V by 5 bases and J by 1 base, and 8 bases separated the two germline ends. The CDR3 has 13 residues. The DNA of the CDR3 is TGTGCCAGCAGTCCACAGGGGAACACTGAAGCTTTCTTT. Its protein is CASSPQGNTEAFF.

This sequence joins TRBV25-1 and TRBJ1-2, with 7 bases fitting TRBD1. The CDR3 sequence is 15 residues long. The germline V gene has CDR1 MGHDK and CDR2 SYGVNS. V dropped 3 bases and J dropped 4; count of bases not matched to a gene: 8. CDR3 amino acids: CASSDLGQALYGYTF. The CDR3 DNA reads TGTGCCAGCAGTGACCTCGGACAGGCACTCTATGGCTACACCTTC.

This clone occurred once. V usage is TRBV30 and J usage is TRBJ2-2; 10 bases agree with TRBD2. CDR3 length: 15 residues. Per the germline V gene, CDR1 is GTSNPN and CDR2 is SVGIG (reference sequence). Trimming at V came to 1 base and at J to 7 bases, leaving 6 bases not matched to a gene. The CDR3 protein is CAWSEAGGRGGELFF. CDR3 nucleotides: TGTGCCTGGAGTGAAGCGGGAGGGCGAGGCGGGGAGCTGTTTTTT.

A few counts support this clone. The chain links TRBV25-1 to TRBJ2-2, with 9 bases aligning to TRBD2. The CDR3 sequence is 14 residues long. Trimming removed 7 bases from V and 4 bases from J; junction bases left unmatched: 4. CDR1 and CDR2 (germline): MGHDK, SYGVNS. CDR3 sequence: CASKAGGRTGELFF. Written as DNA, the CDR3 is TGTGCCAGCAAAGCGGGAGGTCGCACCGGGGAGCTGTTTTTT.